This TCR beta chain was observed in a study of beta chain features in type 1 diabetes. Findings and limits, study-wide: Type 1 diabetes patients had fewer VDJ junction insertions and more deletions. Within patients, naive, central memory and Treg TCRB repertoires seemed more similar than within healthy donors.

The isolated RNA, all of it, was reverse transcribed, so expressed TCRB transcripts were what got sequenced. Naive, central memory and regulatory T cell samples averaged roughly 3.7 million immunoSEQ reads each. The protocol was immunoSEQ multiplex PCR, while the TCRdb copy is restricted to in-frame clones and leaves out a portion. The data show some 900,000 clones, roughly 15% seen once. As for this clone: Its antigen is unknown.

Markers CD45RO/CCR7/CD25/CD127/CD95/CD27 served to sort CD4+ naive, central memory, regulatory and stem cell-like memory cells. The V segment lost 6 bases and the J segment 5 bases; nucleotides outside the gene matches: 11. Germline V lookup: CDR1 MDHEN, CDR2 SYDVKM. The CDR3 has 16 residues. V gene TRBV28 combines with J gene TRBJ2-3; 10 nucleotides align to TRBD2. The specimen sequenced was naive CD4+ T cells from blood. The TCR originated in a woman under 30 in good health. The CDR3 DNA is TGTGCCAGCAGCTCACGGCTAGCGGGAGCCGGAGATACGCAGTATTTT. Encoded protein: CASSSRLAGAGDTQYF. The variable domain in full, with the rest retrieved from reference TRBV28 and TRBJ2-3, is DVKVTQSSRYLVKRTGEKVFLECVQDMDHENMFWYRQDPGLGLRLIYFSYDVKMKEKGDIPEGYSVSREKKERFSLILESASTNQTSMYLCASSSRLAGAGDTQYFGPGTRLTVL.